The rows below give T cell receptor beta chains drawn from one sample of a study of blood T cell repertoires in COVID-19. TCRdb keeps only in-frame clones here, not all; method: immunoSEQ multiplex PCR. The data show under 75,000 clones, around 90% seen once. The material sequenced was peripheral blood. The receptors shown here come from a man aged 45-60 years with active COVID-19. The CDR3 runs from the conserved cysteine through the conserved F or W. The D gene is left open where the match is weak. The size entry is marked missing in some rows and otherwise reads once, few, many or a size class.

d_gene: -
abundance: -
v_gene: TRBV27
j_gene: TRBJ1-6
CDR3aa: CASSFNRDSPLHF
CDR3nt: TGTGCCAGCAGTTTTAACAGGGATTCACCCCTCCACTTT

d_gene: -
abundance: -
v_gene: TRBV2
j_gene: TRBJ1-3
CDR3aa: CASRADSSGNTIYF
CDR3nt: TGTGCCAGCAGGGCGGACAGCTCTGGAAACACCATATATTTT

d_gene: -
abundance: -
v_gene: TRBV2
j_gene: TRBJ1-1
CDR3aa: CASSEETGTEAFF
CDR3nt: TGTGCCAGCAGTGAAGAAACAGGGACTGAAGCTTTCTTT

d_gene: -
abundance: -
v_gene: TRBV5-1
j_gene: TRBJ2-3
CDR3aa: CASSLVQEASTQYF
CDR3nt: TGCGCCAGCAGCTTGGTCCAGGAAGCCAGCACGCAGTATTTT

d_gene: -
abundance: -
v_gene: TRBV29-1
j_gene: TRBJ2-7
CDR3aa: CSAARDSAYEQYF
CDR3nt: TGCAGCGCCGCGCGGGACAGCGCCTACGAGCAGTACTTC

d_gene: -
abundance: -
v_gene: TRBV4-3
j_gene: TRBJ1-5
CDR3aa: CASSQEPYSNQPQHF
CDR3nt: TGCGCCAGCAGCCAAGAACCCTATAGCAATCAGCCCCAGCATTTT

d_gene: -
abundance: -
v_gene: TRBV24-1
j_gene: TRBJ1-2
CDR3aa: CATSDGTRYTF
CDR3nt: TGTGCCACCAGTGATGGGACACGCTACACCTTC

d_gene: TRBD1
abundance: few
v_gene: TRBV2
j_gene: TRBJ2-7
CDR3aa: CASTRGQGLRQYF
CDR3nt: TGTGCCAGCACTAGGGGACAGGGTTTAAGGCAGTACTTC

d_gene: TRBD1
abundance: -
v_gene: TRBV6-5
j_gene: TRBJ2-2
CDR3aa: CASKDRDNTGELFF
CDR3nt: TGTGCCAGCAAGGACAGGGACAACACCGGGGAGCTGTTTTTT

d_gene: -
abundance: -
v_gene: TRBV2
j_gene: TRBJ2-7
CDR3aa: CASKTAQQSSYEQYF
CDR3nt: TGTGCCAGTAAGACAGCCCAGCAAAGCTCCTACGAGCAGTACTTC

d_gene: -
abundance: -
v_gene: TRBV2
j_gene: TRBJ2-5
CDR3aa: CASSGGRITETQYF
CDR3nt: TGTGCCAGCAGTGGGGGGAGGATTACGGAGACCCAGTACTTC

d_gene: -
abundance: -
v_gene: TRBV10-3
j_gene: TRBJ1-2
CDR3aa: CAISPSGSENYGYTF
CDR3nt: TGTGCCATCAGTCCTTCAGGGTCAGAAAACTATGGCTACACCTTC

d_gene: -
abundance: -
v_gene: TRBV7-2
j_gene: TRBJ1-1
CDR3aa: CASSPTGTKNTEAFF
CDR3nt: TGTGCCAGCAGCCCCACCGGGACAAAGAACACTGAAGCTTTCTTT

d_gene: TRBD1
abundance: -
v_gene: TRBV11-2
j_gene: TRBJ1-4
CDR3aa: CASSRDRVGEKLFF
CDR3nt: TGTGCCAGCAGCCGGGACAGGGTGGGAGAAAAACTGTTTTTT

d_gene: -
abundance: -
v_gene: TRBV19
j_gene: TRBJ1-2
CDR3aa: CASSNNGVGRNYGYTF
CDR3nt: TGTGCCAGTAGTAATAACGGGGTCGGGCGGAACTATGGCTACACCTTC

d_gene: -
abundance: -
v_gene: TRBV19
j_gene: TRBJ1-4
CDR3aa: CASSRLQGLGEKLFF
CDR3nt: TGTGCCAGTAGTCGCCTTCAGGGGTTAGGGGAAAAACTGTTTTTT

d_gene: -
abundance: -
v_gene: TRBV5-4
j_gene: TRBJ1-3
CDR3aa: CASSKQGGGNTIYF
CDR3nt: TGTGCCAGCAGCAAACAGGGCGGCGGAAACACCATATATTTT

d_gene: TRBD1
abundance: few
v_gene: TRBV5-4
j_gene: TRBJ1-5
CDR3aa: CASSKDRENQPQHF
CDR3nt: TGTGCCAGCAGCAAGGACAGGGAAAATCAGCCCCAGCATTTT

d_gene: -
abundance: -
v_gene: TRBV6-6
j_gene: TRBJ2-3
CDR3aa: CASRRDISTDTQYF
CDR3nt: TGTGCCAGCAGACGGGACATCAGCACAGATACGCAGTATTTT

d_gene: -
abundance: -
v_gene: TRBV19
j_gene: TRBJ1-6
CDR3aa: CASSRLGDSNSPLHF
CDR3nt: TGTGCCAGTAGCCGCCTGGGTGACAGCAATTCACCCCTCCACTTT

d_gene: -
abundance: -
v_gene: TRBV5-4
j_gene: TRBJ2-7
CDR3aa: CASSGLQGIEQYF
CDR3nt: TGTGCCAGCAGCGGACTACAGGGGATCGAGCAGTACTTC

d_gene: -
abundance: -
v_gene: TRBV30
j_gene: TRBJ1-4
CDR3aa: CAWRPRNEKLFF
CDR3nt: TGTGCCTGGAGGCCGAGAAATGAAAAACTGTTTTTT

d_gene: -
abundance: -
v_gene: TRBV24-1
j_gene: TRBJ1-1
CDR3aa: CAIRQEANTEAFF
CDR3nt: TGTGCCATTCGACAGGAAGCAAACACTGAAGCTTTCTTT

d_gene: TRBD1
abundance: -
v_gene: TRBV7-2
j_gene: TRBJ1-5
CDR3aa: CASSLVGTGVDQPQHF
CDR3nt: TGTGCCAGCAGCTTAGTTGGGACAGGGGTGGATCAGCCCCAGCATTTT

d_gene: -
abundance: -
v_gene: TRBV7-2
j_gene: TRBJ2-3
CDR3aa: CASSLSLDTQYF
CDR3nt: TGTGCCAGCAGCCTGTCTTTAGATACGCAGTATTTT

d_gene: -
abundance: -
v_gene: TRBV2
j_gene: TRBJ2-5
CDR3aa: CASQSGRPAETQYF
CDR3nt: TGTGCCAGTCAAAGCGGGCGCCCGGCGGAGACCCAGTACTTC

d_gene: TRBD1
abundance: -
v_gene: TRBV7-2
j_gene: TRBJ1-3
CDR3aa: CASSLQGVGNTIYF
CDR3nt: TGTGCCAGCAGCTTGCAGGGGGTAGGAAACACCATATATTTT

d_gene: TRBD1
abundance: -
v_gene: TRBV19
j_gene: TRBJ1-1
CDR3aa: CASSPQGAEAFF
CDR3nt: TGTGCCAGTAGTCCCCAGGGGGCTGAAGCTTTCTTT

d_gene: -
abundance: -
v_gene: TRBV21-1
j_gene: TRBJ2-5
CDR3aa: CASSKEGGRIRRTETQYF
CDR3nt: TGTGCCAGCAGCAAAGAGGGAGGGAGGATTCGGAGGACAGAGACCCAGTACTTC

d_gene: TRBD1
abundance: -
v_gene: TRBV5-4
j_gene: TRBJ2-3
CDR3aa: CASSFKGQESTDTQYF
CDR3nt: TGTGCCAGCAGTTTTAAGGGACAGGAGAGCACAGATACGCAGTATTTT

d_gene: TRBD2
abundance: -
v_gene: TRBV5-1
j_gene: TRBJ2-5
CDR3aa: CASSLATAGGQETQYF
CDR3nt: TGCGCCAGCAGCTTGGCCACAGCGGGGGGCCAAGAGACCCAGTACTTC

d_gene: TRBD2
abundance: -
v_gene: TRBV4-2
j_gene: TRBJ2-2
CDR3aa: CASSQEVAGGYANTGELFF
CDR3nt: TGTGCCAGCAGCCAAGAGGTAGCGGGGGGCTACGCGAACACCGGGGAGCTGTTTTTT

d_gene: -
abundance: -
v_gene: TRBV10-3
j_gene: TRBJ1-1
CDR3aa: CASGVTNTEAFF
CDR3nt: TGTGCCTCCGGAGTCACGAACACTGAAGCTTTCTTT

d_gene: -
abundance: -
v_gene: TRBV3-1/TRBV3-2
j_gene: TRBJ1-6
CDR3aa: CASSQDNRNSPLHF
CDR3nt: TGTGCCAGCAGCCAGGACAATCGTAATTCACCCCTCCACTTT

d_gene: -
abundance: -
v_gene: TRBV11-2
j_gene: TRBJ2-5
CDR3aa: CASSNRPGRETQYF
CDR3nt: TGTGCCAGCAGCAACAGGCCAGGAAGGGAGACCCAGTACTTC

d_gene: -
abundance: -
v_gene: TRBV7-9
j_gene: TRBJ1-6
CDR3aa: CASSFTRGSETIHF
CDR3nt: TGTGCCAGCAGCTTCACAAGGGGGTCAGAGACCATCCACTTT

d_gene: TRBD1
abundance: -
v_gene: TRBV7-3
j_gene: TRBJ1-2
CDR3aa: CASSVPGQKIYGYTF
CDR3nt: TGTGCCAGCAGCGTGCCGGGACAGAAGATCTATGGCTACACCTTC

d_gene: -
abundance: -
v_gene: TRBV2
j_gene: TRBJ1-5
CDR3aa: CASTRTVSNQPQHF
CDR3nt: TGTGCCAGCACAAGGACTGTTTCCAATCAGCCCCAGCATTTT

d_gene: -
abundance: -
v_gene: TRBV7-7
j_gene: TRBJ2-5
CDR3aa: CASSPQTGVGETQYF
CDR3nt: TGTGCCAGCAGCCCACAGACAGGTGTAGGAGAGACCCAGTACTTC

d_gene: TRBD1
abundance: -
v_gene: TRBV7-9
j_gene: TRBJ1-5
CDR3aa: CASSPGQGNQPQHF
CDR3nt: TGTGCCAGCAGCCCGGGACAGGGTAATCAGCCCCAGCATTTT

d_gene: -
abundance: -
v_gene: TRBV19
j_gene: TRBJ1-5
CDR3aa: CASAVWRGGSNQPQHF
CDR3nt: TGTGCCAGTGCGGTCTGGCGGGGAGGTAGCAATCAGCCCCAGCATTTT

d_gene: TRBD1
abundance: -
v_gene: TRBV19
j_gene: TRBJ1-2
CDR3aa: CASSVDRGRYGYTF
CDR3nt: TGTGCCAGTAGTGTTGACAGGGGGAGGTATGGCTACACCTTC

d_gene: -
abundance: -
v_gene: TRBV12-3/TRBV12-4
j_gene: TRBJ1-3
CDR3aa: CAGRGTGNTIYF
CDR3nt: TGTGCCGGGCGGGGCACTGGAAACACCATATATTTT

d_gene: -
abundance: -
v_gene: TRBV21-1
j_gene: TRBJ2-5
CDR3aa: CASYDRLVCHETQYF
CDR3nt: TGTGCCAGCTACGACAGGCTAGTCTGTCACGAGACCCAGTACTTC

d_gene: TRBD1
abundance: -
v_gene: TRBV30
j_gene: TRBJ1-3
CDR3aa: CAWSVWTGGSGNTIYF
CDR3nt: TGTGCCTGGAGTGTTTGGACAGGGGGCTCTGGAAACACCATATATTTT

d_gene: TRBD2
abundance: -
v_gene: TRBV5-4
j_gene: TRBJ2-3
CDR3aa: CAMLAGGPSDTQYF
CDR3nt: TGTGCCATGTTAGCGGGGGGGCCTTCAGATACGCAGTATTTT

d_gene: -
abundance: -
v_gene: TRBV6-5
j_gene: TRBJ2-1
CDR3aa: CASRRLGEQFF
CDR3nt: TGTGCCAGCAGGCGTCTTGGTGAGCAGTTCTTC

d_gene: -
abundance: once
v_gene: TRBV3-1/TRBV3-2
j_gene: TRBJ1-1
CDR3aa: CASSKRPADTEAFF
CDR3nt: TGTGCCAGCAGCAAAAGACCAGCGGACACTGAAGCTTTCTTT

d_gene: TRBD2
abundance: -
v_gene: TRBV12-5
j_gene: TRBJ2-3
CDR3aa: CASGFRSGGGTDTQYF
CDR3nt: TGTGCTAGTGGTTTCCGTAGCGGGGGCGGCACAGATACGCAGTATTTT

d_gene: TRBD1
abundance: -
v_gene: TRBV12-5
j_gene: TRBJ2-5
CDR3aa: CASGLGQGSETQYF
CDR3nt: TGTGCTAGTGGTTTGGGACAGGGCTCAGAGACCCAGTACTTC

d_gene: -
abundance: -
v_gene: TRBV5-4
j_gene: TRBJ1-6
CDR3aa: CASSSPNREPGSPLHF
CDR3nt: TGTGCCAGCAGCTCCCCGAACAGGGAGCCGGGCTCACCCCTCCACTTT

d_gene: TRBD2
abundance: -
v_gene: TRBV5-4
j_gene: TRBJ2-3
CDR3aa: CASSLALAGNVDTQYF
CDR3nt: TGTGCCAGCAGCTTGGCACTAGCGGGGAATGTAGATACGCAGTATTTT

d_gene: TRBD1
abundance: -
v_gene: TRBV20-1
j_gene: TRBJ1-2
CDR3aa: CSASLSEGARGYTF
CDR3nt: TGCAGTGCTAGTCTGTCTGAGGGGGCGCGTGGCTACACCTTC

d_gene: -
abundance: -
v_gene: TRBV3-1/TRBV3-2
j_gene: TRBJ2-5
CDR3aa: CASSQDFMRGGETQYF
CDR3nt: TGTGCCAGCAGCCAAGATTTTATGCGGGGTGGCGAGACCCAGTACTTC

d_gene: -
abundance: -
v_gene: TRBV19
j_gene: TRBJ2-3
CDR3aa: CASSIGSSHPNTQYF
CDR3nt: TGTGCCAGTAGTATAGGTTCTAGCCACCCGAATACGCAGTATTTT

d_gene: TRBD1
abundance: -
v_gene: TRBV4-3
j_gene: TRBJ1-1
CDR3aa: CASSPSHRGLNTEAFF
CDR3nt: TGCGCCAGCAGCCCATCCCACAGGGGACTGAACACTGAAGCTTTCTTT

d_gene: -
abundance: -
v_gene: TRBV29-1
j_gene: TRBJ2-3
CDR3aa: CSQGGGTDTQYF
CDR3nt: TGCAGCCAAGGGGGGGGCACAGATACGCAGTATTTT

d_gene: -
abundance: -
v_gene: TRBV5-1
j_gene: TRBJ2-7
CDR3aa: CASSFNGGQEQYF
CDR3nt: TGCGCCAGCAGCTTCAACGGGGGGCAGGAGCAGTACTTC

d_gene: -
abundance: once
v_gene: TRBV10-1
j_gene: TRBJ1-1
CDR3aa: CASPHTEAFF
CDR3nt: TGCGCCAGTCCTCACACTGAAGCTTTCTTT